This T cell receptor beta chain was recorded in a study of neurological immune-mediated disorders. Study results and caveats: In HTLV-1-associated myelopathy, TCR clonal expansion was greatest, whereas multiple sclerosis had the least, falling below healthy controls.

As to time point: longitudinal time-point 3. Ten or more counts support this clonotype. As yet, its antigen is unknown. MiXCR was run by TCRdb on the 5' RACE reads, yielding one entry per CDR3 protein. The sample consists of roughly 100,000 distinct CDR3 sequences, about a tenth of them appearing once. The source of this sequence is a female donor with HTLV-1-associated myelopathy (HAM/TSP). The sequenced material came from PBMCs.

The CDR3 DNA sequence: TGTGCCAGCAGCCAAGAAGCGTTGGGGAACACTGAAGCTTTCTTT. Translated, it gives CASSQEALGNTEAFF. This rearrangement joins TRBV4-2 to TRBJ1-1, with D unresolved. V lost 0 bases to trimming and J lost 1 base, with 9 bases between them. The CDR3 is 15 amino acids. Germline V CDR1 and CDR2: LGHNA, YNFKEQ.